This note documents a single T cell receptor beta chain sequence. The data derive from a study of blood T cell repertoires in COVID-19. Study background: Some COVID-19 samples were acute and others convalescent; all came from the United States, Italy and Spain. PBMCs, B-cell-depleted T cells, or T cells were the source of the cDNA or gDNA that made up the material.

The length of the CDR3 is 13 residues. Germline assignment: CDR1 SNHLY and CDR2 FYNNEI. V was clipped by 8 bases and J by 4 bases; unmatched bases: 4. Authors' processing steps: Reference gene primer amplification yielded estimated nucleated cell counts. Only in-frame clones appear in the TCRdb table, and some are missing; sequencing was by immunoSEQ multiplex PCR. Clone size and the V and J calls come from that table; the DNA yielded D and trimming. This table has 64,000 or so clones, more than 75% appearing once. The material sequenced was peripheral blood. The sequence was obtained from a human donor in a cohort sampled during active COVID-19. The rearrangement joins TRBV2 to TRBJ1-4, with 7 bases identical to TRBD1. CDR3 protein: CASSGQFNEKLFF. The CDR3 coding sequence is TGTGCCAGCTCGGGACAGTTTAATGAAAAACTGTTTTTT.